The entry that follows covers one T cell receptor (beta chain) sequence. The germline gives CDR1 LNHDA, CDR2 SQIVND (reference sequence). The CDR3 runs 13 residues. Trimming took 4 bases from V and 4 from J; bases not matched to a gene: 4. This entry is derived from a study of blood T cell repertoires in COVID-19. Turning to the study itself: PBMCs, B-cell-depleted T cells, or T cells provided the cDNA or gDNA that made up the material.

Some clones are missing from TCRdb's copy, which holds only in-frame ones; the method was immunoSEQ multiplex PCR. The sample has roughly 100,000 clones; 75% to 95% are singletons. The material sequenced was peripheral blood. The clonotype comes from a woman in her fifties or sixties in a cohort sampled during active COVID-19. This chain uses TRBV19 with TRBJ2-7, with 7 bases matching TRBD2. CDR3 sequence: CASSTGTTYEQYF. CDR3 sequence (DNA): TGTGCCAGTAGTACCGGGACTACTTACGAGCAGTACTTC. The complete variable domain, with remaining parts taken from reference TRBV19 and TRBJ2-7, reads DGGITQSPKYLFRKEGQNVTLSCEQNLNHDAMYWYRQDPGQGLRLIYYSQIVNDFQKGDIAEGYSVSREKKESFPLTVTSAQKNPTAFYLCASSTGTTYEQYFGPGTRLTVT.